This T cell receptor beta chain was profiled in a study of cytomegalovirus exposure and HLA in healthy donors. Findings of the study overall: The study listed some 160 cytomegalovirus-associated TCR beta chains. Previously analyzed data showed that most TCR beta V segments were productive at a frequency of about 87% or about 30%. Rarity held for most TCR sequences, but there were some public TCRs that occurred in many donors.

Amplification used 60 Vbeta primers and 13 Jbeta primers. Profiling relied on immunoSEQ multiplex PCR, and the TCRdb table lists in-frame clones only, not all of them. This sample has roughly 120,000 clones, with 60% to 85% found just once. CDR3 length equals 12 residues. The germline V gene encodes CDR1 MNHEY and CDR2 SVGAGI. V was trimmed by 2 bases and J by 7 bases, leaving 3 bases between them. Note on this clone: The antigen remains undetermined.

This chain connects TRBV6-5 to TRBJ1-6; no firm D call. Sample: PBMCs. The TCR comes from a man over 45 in good health and CMV-seropositive. CDR3 amino acids: CASSYTNSPLHF. The CDR3 DNA reads TGTGCCAGCAGTTACACAAATTCACCCCTCCACTTT.